A single T cell receptor beta chain is shown here with its context. Its antigen is undetermined. The CDR3 length is 18 residues. Deletions cut 6 bases from V and 3 bases from J, with 21 bases between. The V gene's germline CDR1 is SNHLY and CDR2 FYNNEI. The data were obtained in a study of identical twins. Study findings and constraints: Among out-of-frame alpha sequences shared by twins, low generation probability occurred in excess. The analysis was cross-sectional rather than longitudinal within donors. Cord blood beta clonotypes present at high abundance carried fewer insertions; no such pattern appeared in memory repertoires. Part of the zero-insertion signal could reflect confounding by invariant MAIT and iNKT cells.

Each CDR3 protein gets one entry after TCRdb re-called the 5' RACE reads with MiXCR. The data contain a few hundred thousand distinct CDR3 sequences, roughly 12% of them singletons. These data also featured in a second study, about yellow fever vaccine responses in identical twins.

The chain combines TRBV2 with TRBJ2-6; TRBD1 is a possible D gene (7 bases). Sequenced material: memory (CD45RO+) T cells sorted from blood. The sequence was obtained from a woman aged 18-35 years in good health. CDR3 sequence (DNA): TGTGCCAGCAGGGAACCGAGACAGGGACTGAATGGGGCCAACGTCCTGACTTTC. This translates into CASREPRQGLNGANVLTF.